This TCR beta chain comes out of a study of B cell selection in AIRE deficiency. Regulatory T cells were sorted as CD4+CD25hiCD127low/negative. The CDR3 totals 14 residues. The V and J ends lost 0 bases and 6 bases respectively, with 7 bases between them. CDR1 and CDR2 (germline): SGHRS, YFSETQ. Data came from immunoSEQ multiplex PCR; TCRdb stores just in-frame clones and leaves some out. This table holds around 18,000 clones, roughly 91% found once. The V call is TRBV5-1, the J call TRBJ1-6; D call uncertain. The source material was CD4+CD25+ Tregs sorted from PBMCs. This receptor was obtained from a human donor in good health. In DNA, the CDR3 is TGCGCCAGCAGCTTGGACGGAACTAATTCACCCCTCCACTTT. Translation gives CASSLDGTNSPLHF.